This TCR beta chain appears in the sequencing data of a study of response to subunit inactivated influenza vaccine. General study points: The authors proposed limited new T cell recruitment per seasonal influenza vaccination.

TCRdb re-called the RT-PCR reads through MiXCR, storing one row per CDR3 protein. The sample has around 520,000 distinct CDR3 sequences, 10% to 15% seen once. As for this clonotype: What it binds is unknown.

This CDR3 is 12 amino acids long. The germline CDR1 and CDR2 sequences are MDHEN and SYDVKM. The V gene lost 6 bases and the J gene lost 3 bases, with 9 bases spanning the gap. The chain uses TRBV28 and TRBJ2-7; D call uncertain. This specimen was PBMCs from blood, taken on the day of vaccination. This TCR was recovered from a man aged 45 to 65 who received an inactivated influenza vaccine. CDR3 coding DNA: TGTGCCAGCAGGCAGAAGGGCTACGAGCAGTACTTC. It encodes CASRQKGYEQYF.